The 31 T cell receptor beta chains in this list originate from one sample, sequenced in a study of graft-versus-host responses after intestinal transplantation. These receptors have no identified antigens. TCRdb's copy holds only in-frame clones and misses some; the assay was immunoSEQ multiplex PCR. Among about 70,000 clones listed, about 94% were seen once. This specimen consisted of unstimulated CD8+ T cells sorted from spleen or lymph node cells, obtained before intestinal transplant. Receptors originate from a human donor who received an intestinal transplant.

The J gene is TRBJ1-2, the V gene TRBV5-5; D is uncertain. The V gene's germline CDR1 is SGHKS and CDR2 YYEKEE (reference sequence). The ends were cut back, 0 bases at V and 8 bases at J, with 8 bases in the middle. The CDR3 has 12 amino acids. The CDR3 coding sequence is TGTGCCAGCAGCTTGGCCAAGAAGGGCTACACCTTC. Protein product: CASSLAKKGYTF.

The chain is built from TRBV2 and TRBJ2-5; either TRBD1 or TRBD2 may fit D (5 bases each). The last part of the DNA fits TRBJ2-7 better; the J call may be wrong. This CDR3 has 14 residues. Germline V gene lookup returns CDR1 SNHLY and CDR2 FYNNEI. The CDR3 protein is CASRRDGGSYEQYF. As DNA, the CDR3 is TGTGCCAGCAGGAGGGACGGAGGATCTTACGAGCAGTACTTC.

The CDR3 protein is CASSRRRDKDSPLHF. Here the CDR3 DNA reads TGTGCCAGCTCAAGACGCCGGGACAAAGATTCACCCCTCCACTTT. This chain joins TRBV18 and TRBJ1-6; D might be TRBD1 (6 bases). The CDR3 runs 15 residues. Germline V gene lookup returns CDR1 KGHSH and CDR2 LQKENI. Trimming shortened V by 5 bases and J by 8 bases, and 16 bases separated the two germline ends.

This sequence joins TRBV4-1 and TRBJ1-2, with D perhaps matching TRBD1 (6 bases). CDR1 and CDR2 (germline): MGHRA, YSYEKL. Between the trimmed V and J ends, which lost 4 bases and 7 bases, there was a span of 13 bases. CDR3 length: 13 amino acids. As DNA, the CDR3 is TGCGCCAGCAGCCGCCGGGGGGCGGGTGGCTACACCTTC. This translates into CASSRRGAGGYTF.

The rearrangement uses TRBV6-5 and TRBJ1-1; weak D call: TRBD1 (5 bases). Germline V lookup: CDR1 MNHEY, CDR2 SVGAGI. The CDR3 is made up of 14 amino acids. Between the trimmed V and J ends, which lost 7 bases and 4 bases, there was a span of 16 bases. CDR3 sequence reads: CASIPGPGTTEAFF. As DNA, the CDR3 is TGTGCCAGCATCCCAGGACCGGGGACCACTGAAGCTTTCTTT.

This clone was detected once. The V gene is TRBV7-6, the J gene TRBJ1-5; D is ambiguous. Germline V gene data show CDR1 as SGHVS and CDR2 as FNYEAQ. This CDR3 comprises 15 residues. Trimming removed 1 base at V and 4 bases at J, with 11 bases between. The CDR3 DNA follows: TGTGCCAGCAGCTTAGAAGGTGGGCTAAATCAGCCCCAGCATTTT. Translation gives CASSLEGGLNQPQHF.

The chain combines TRBV6-1 with TRBJ1-4, with 10 positions matching TRBD1. V shed 8 bases, J shed 8 bases, and the junction held 11 bases outside the gene matches. Germline loops: CDR1 MNHNS, CDR2 SASEGT. The CDR3 is made up of 15 amino acids. The CDR3: CASGTGEIRNEKLFF. Written as DNA, the CDR3 is TGTGCCAGCGGGACAGGGGAAATTCGGAACGAAAAACTGTTTTTT.

The genes are TRBV5-4 and TRBJ2-1; 12 bases are shared with TRBD2. The CDR3 has 14 residues. Trimming took 3 bases from V and 8 from J; bases not matched to a gene: 3. The germline V gene encodes CDR1 SGHNT and CDR2 YYREEE (reference sequence). Here the CDR3 reads CASSSGLAGYEQFF. The CDR3 DNA follows: TGTGCCAGCAGCTCCGGACTAGCGGGATATGAGCAGTTCTTC. The entire variable domain, with the rest obtained from reference TRBV5-4 and TRBJ2-1, is as follows: ETGVTQSPTHLIKTRGQQVTLRCSSQSGHNTVSWYQQALGQGPQFIFQYYREEENGRGNFPPRFSGLQFPNYSSELNVNALELDDSALYLCASSSGLAGYEQFFGPGTRLTVL.

The chain is built from TRBV27 and TRBJ1-2; TRBD1 might be the D (5 bases). Deletions cut 2 bases from V and 3 bases from J, with 16 bases between. CDR1 MNHEY and CDR2 SMNVEV come from the germline V gene (reference sequence). The length of the CDR3 is 16 residues. The CDR3 DNA is TGTGCCAGCAGTTTAGACAGCGCCAGTCTGTACTATGGCTACACCTTC. This sequence encodes CASSLDSASLYYGYTF.

The V gene is TRBV19, the J gene TRBJ2-5; tentatively, D is TRBD2 (5 bases). Deletions cut 8 bases from V and 1 base from J, with 17 bases between. Per the germline V gene, CDR1 is LNHDA and CDR2 is SQIVND (reference sequence). The CDR3 consists of 15 residues. CDR3 sequence: CASGPGLGFQETQYF. In DNA form, the CDR3 reads TGTGCCAGTGGGCCGGGGTTAGGCTTCCAAGAGACCCAGTACTTC.

The chain combines TRBV6-1 with TRBJ2-2; no clear D. The germline V gene encodes CDR1 MNHNS and CDR2 SASEGT. V was clipped by 5 bases and J by 6 bases, with 16 bases between them. The CDR3 extends over 15 amino acids. The DNA for the CDR3 is TGTGCCAGCAGTCCACCGACCGGTATTGCCGGGGAGCTGTTTTTT. It encodes CASSPPTGIAGELFF.

The rearrangement uses TRBV6-1 and TRBJ1-5, with D unresolved. Per germline, CDR1 MNHNS and CDR2 SASEGT. Trimming left V 1 base short and J 0 bases short, with 13 bases between. This CDR3 is 17 amino acids long. As DNA, the CDR3 is TGTGCCAGCAGTGAAGGGTTCTCCCAGATTAGCAATCAGCCCCAGCATTTT. It yields the protein CASSEGFSQISNQPQHF.

The rearrangement joins TRBV27 to TRBJ1-2; D ambiguous. The V and J ends lost 3 bases and 1 base respectively, with 18 bases between them. The germline V gene has CDR1 MNHEY and CDR2 SMNVEV (reference sequence). The CDR3 has 17 residues. The CDR3 reads CASSFLATERVNYGYTF. CDR3 nucleotides: TGTGCCAGCAGTTTCTTGGCTACCGAGCGAGTTAACTATGGCTACACCTTC.

V gene TRBV6-1 combines with J gene TRBJ1-5; TRBD1 matches 9 bases. Germline assignment: CDR1 MNHNS and CDR2 SASEGT. The CDR3 covers 16 residues. V lost 2 bases and J lost 3; bases outside the gene matches: 5. Here the CDR3 reads CASSEPHRGLNQPQHF. CDR3 nucleotides: TGTGCCAGCAGTGAACCGCACAGGGGGCTCAATCAGCCCCAGCATTTT.

This chain connects TRBV15 to TRBJ1-6, with D unclear. CDR3 size: 14 residues. Germline loops: CDR1 LNHNV, CDR2 YYDKDF (reference sequence). Trimming shortened V by 1 base and J by 9 bases, and 10 bases separated the two germline ends. Here the CDR3 reads CATSRVSEFSPLHF. CDR3 in DNA: TGTGCCACCAGCAGAGTGTCAGAGTTTTCACCCCTCCACTTT.

The rearrangement links TRBV7-2 to TRBJ1-4, with D perhaps matching TRBD1 (5 bases). V shed 0 bases and J shed 10 bases, with 9 bases lying between them. The germline V gene has CDR1 SGHTA and CDR2 FQGNSA. The CDR3 runs to 13 residues. CDR3 sequence (DNA): TGTGCCAGCAGCTTAGCAGGGGTGGGAAAACTGTTTTTT. Amino acid sequence: CASSLAGVGKLFF.

The gene calls are TRBV9 and TRBJ2-7, with 8 bases identical to TRBD2. This CDR3 spans 18 amino acids. Germline assignment: CDR1 SGDLS and CDR2 YYNGEE. V lost 10 bases, J lost 0 bases, and 21 bases stayed unmatched. Here the CDR3 DNA reads TGTGCCCGCACCCGGGGGGGGGTGTACTGTAGGGCCTCCTACGAGCAGTACTTC. Amino acid sequence: CARTRGGVYCRASYEQYF.

This clone was counted a few times. Other nucleotide sequences from this sample produce the same CDR3. CDR3 DNA sequence: TGTGCCAGCTCACCTACCGGGGAAGAGACCCAGTACTTC. Translated: CASSPTGEETQYF. The chain combines TRBV18 with TRBJ2-5; weak D call: TRBD2 (5 bases). Germline V lookup: CDR1 KGHSH, CDR2 LQKENI. Trimming took off 3 bases at V and 3 bases at J, with 8 bases between the two ends. The CDR3 is made up of 13 amino acids.

J is TRBJ1-1 and V is TRBV19; D is possibly TRBD1 (5 bases). V dropped 7 bases and J dropped 4 bases, with 16 bases sitting between them. Germline V lookup: CDR1 LNHDA, CDR2 SQIVND (reference sequence). This CDR3 region has 14 residues. The CDR3 here is CASTHRAGSTEAFF. The CDR3 nucleotides are TGTGCCAGTACCCACCGGGCAGGGAGCACTGAAGCTTTCTTT.

The CDR3: CASSSLTETQYF. CDR3 bases: TGTGCCAGCAGCTCGCTGACGGAGACCCAGTACTTC. The V gene is TRBV5-6, the J gene TRBJ2-5; no firm D call. Trimming took 3 bases from V and 5 from J, leaving 8 bases between them. The CDR3 consists of 12 residues. Germline CDR1 is SGHDT and CDR2 is YYEEEE.

The V gene is TRBV2, the J gene TRBJ2-3; 9 nucleotides align to TRBD2. Germline trimming cut 2 bases from V and 0 bases from J; bases unmatched to any gene: 9. This CDR3 is 18 amino acids long. Germline V gene lookup returns CDR1 SNHLY and CDR2 FYNNEI. The CDR3 spells CASSESSGLAFSTDTQYF. The DNA for the CDR3 is TGTGCCAGCAGTGAAAGCTCCGGACTAGCGTTTAGCACAGATACGCAGTATTTT.

The chain has TRBV27 and TRBJ2-1; 10 positions agree with TRBD2. V was pared by 6 bases and J by 4 bases, with 6 bases of the junction left unmatched. The length of the CDR3 is 15 residues. Germline CDR1 reads MNHEY; CDR2 reads SMNVEV (reference sequence). Here the CDR3 reads CASSSSGGFYNEQFF. The CDR3 region has the DNA TGTGCCAGCAGCTCTAGCGGGGGTTTTTACAATGAGCAGTTCTTC.

This rearrangement joins TRBV6-6 to TRBJ1-5, with D perhaps TRBD1 (6 bases). The germline V gene encodes CDR1 MNHNY and CDR2 SVGAGI (reference sequence). The CDR3 consists of 16 residues. Deletions cut 4 bases from V and 4 bases from J, with 17 bases between. CDR3 coding DNA: TGTGCCAGCAGTTCCAACTCACAGGGTACAAATCAGCCCCAGCATTTT. It specifies CASSSNSQGTNQPQHF.

This clone was counted between two and nine times. The chain employs TRBV10-3 and TRBJ1-4; no definite D call. Trimming cost V 2 bases and J 8 bases, with 12 bases left between them. Germline V gives CDR1 ENHRY, CDR2 SYGVKD. CDR3 length: 14 amino acids. This chain's CDR3 is CAISETRGGEKLFF. Written as DNA, the CDR3 is TGTGCCATCAGTGAGACCCGCGGCGGAGAAAAACTGTTTTTT.

V is TRBV25-1 and J is TRBJ1-6; a possible D gene is TRBD1 (6 bases). Trimming took 3 bases from V and 4 from J, leaving 16 bases between them. This CDR3 is 17 amino acids long. Per the germline V gene, CDR1 is MGHDK and CDR2 is SYGVNS. This CDR3 is CASSDLGGGTYNSPLHF. DNA of the CDR3: TGTGCCAGCAGTGACCTGGGAGGGGGTACTTATAATTCACCCCTCCACTTT.

This clone came up once. The chain combines TRBV5-1 with TRBJ1-1, with a weak D call TRBD1 (5 bases). V was cut by 2 bases and J by 4 bases, with 9 bases left in between. CDR3 length equals 13 residues. Germline loops: CDR1 SGHRS, CDR2 YFSETQ. CDR3 sequence: CASSFGGGTEAFF. For the CDR3, the DNA is TGCGCCAGCAGCTTCGGGGGAGGCACTGAAGCTTTCTTT. The whole variable domain, remainder taken from reference TRBV5-1 and TRBJ1-1, is KAGVTQTPRYLIKTRGQQVTLSCSPISGHRSVSWYQQTPGQGLQFLFEYFSETQRNKGNFPGRFSGRQFSNSRSEMNVSTLELGDSALYLCASSFGGGTEAFFGQGTRLTVV.

This chain connects TRBV28 to TRBJ2-7; 9 bases are a match to TRBD1. Trimming at V came to 3 bases and at J to 1 base, leaving 4 bases not matched to a gene. The CDR3 is made up of 15 amino acids. CDR1 is MDHEN and CDR2 is SYDVKM in the germline V gene. This CDR3 is CASSFEDRGSYEQYF. Written as DNA, the CDR3 is TGTGCCAGCAGTTTTGAGGACAGGGGATCCTACGAGCAGTACTTC.

V is TRBV7-8 and J is TRBJ2-7; D is unclear. Germline CDR1 reads SGHVS; CDR2 reads FQNEAQ. Deletions cut 2 bases from V and 0 bases from J, with 5 bases between. The CDR3 covers 13 residues. CDR3 protein: CASSLSPSYEQYF. The CDR3 coding sequence is TGTGCCAGCAGCTTATCCCCCTCCTACGAGCAGTACTTC. Supplemented by reference TRBV7-8 and TRBJ2-7, the full variable domain reads GAGVSQSPRYKVAKRGQDVALRCDPISGHVSLFWYQQALGQGPEFLTYFQNEAQLDKSGLPSDRFFAERPEGSVSTLKIQRTQQEDSAVYLCASSLSPSYEQYFGPGTRLTVT.

CDR3 amino acids: CASSLRGDKYEQYF. The CDR3 coding sequence is TGTGCCAGCAGTTTAAGGGGGGACAAATACGAGCAGTACTTC. The chain recombines TRBV27 with TRBJ2-7; D is possibly TRBD1 or TRBD2 (6 bases each). V was clipped by 2 bases and J by 4 bases, with 12 bases between them. The CDR3 covers 14 residues. The germline gives CDR1 MNHEY, CDR2 SMNVEV (reference sequence).

In DNA form, the CDR3 reads TGCGCCAGCATAAGGACTAGCGGGATTCCCTACGAGCAGTACTTC. This codes for CASIRTSGIPYEQYF. The genes are TRBV10-2 and TRBJ2-7; 12 bases line up with TRBD2. V lost 7 bases and J lost 2; bases outside the gene matches: 6. The CDR3 has 15 residues. CDR1 WSHSY and CDR2 SAAADI come from the germline V gene.

The chain joins TRBV28 to TRBJ2-7; tentative D call: TRBD2 (6 bases). The CDR3 loop spans 16 amino acids. Trimming left V 5 bases short and J 0 bases short, with 17 bases between. Germline V gene sequence: CDR1 MDHEN, CDR2 SYDVKM. CDR3 loop: CASSPPSGRGSYEQYF. CDR3 bases: TGTGCCAGCAGTCCACCCTCAGGGCGGGGCTCCTACGAGCAGTACTTC.